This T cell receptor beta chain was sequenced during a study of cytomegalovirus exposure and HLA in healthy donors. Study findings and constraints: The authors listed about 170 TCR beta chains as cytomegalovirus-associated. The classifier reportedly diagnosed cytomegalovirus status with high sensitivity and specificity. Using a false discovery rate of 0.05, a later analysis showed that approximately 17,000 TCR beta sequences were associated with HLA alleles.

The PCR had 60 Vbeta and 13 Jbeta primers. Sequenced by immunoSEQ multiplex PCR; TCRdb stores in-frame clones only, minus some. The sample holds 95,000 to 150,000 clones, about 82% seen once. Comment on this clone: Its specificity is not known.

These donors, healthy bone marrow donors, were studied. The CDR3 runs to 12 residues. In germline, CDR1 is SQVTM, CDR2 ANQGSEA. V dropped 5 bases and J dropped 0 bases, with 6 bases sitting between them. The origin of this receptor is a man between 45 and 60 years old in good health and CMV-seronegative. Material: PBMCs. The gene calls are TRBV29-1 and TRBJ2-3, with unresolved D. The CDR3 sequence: CSVPRSTDTQYF. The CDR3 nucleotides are TGCAGCGTTCCCCGGAGCACAGATACGCAGTATTTT.